The T cell receptor (beta chain) described here comes from a study of post-analysis software for immune sequencing data. Looking at the study overall: Patients had relapsing-remitting, secondary progressive or progressive-relapsing multiple sclerosis; some lacked subtype.

This clonotype has only a few counts. What it binds is unknown. Study results and limitations: Strong co-clustering by F measure linked samples that shared a preparation batch. For normalized Chao1 diversity, multiple sclerosis patients scored significantly lower than controls did.

Built from TCR beta cDNA, the libraries had unique molecular identifiers in them. T cells numbering about 0.9 to 11 million gave rise to 500,000 to 600,000 cDNA molecules. Via MiXCR, TCRdb re-called the PCR reads, giving one row per CDR3 protein. The sample records about 680,000 distinct CDR3 sequences, 59% being singletons. Sequences were obtained from blood. This sequence originates from a girl aged 2-10 years with multiple sclerosis.

CDR3 sequence reads: CASSLGSGGMLETQYF. CDR3 sequence (DNA): TGTGCCAGCAGCTTAGGTAGCGGGGGAATGTTGGAGACCCAGTACTTC. V is TRBV7-2 and J is TRBJ2-5; TRBD2 agrees at 9 bases. V lost 1 base and J lost 5; bases outside the gene matches: 8. The CDR3 has 16 amino acids. Germline lookup yields CDR1 SGHTA and CDR2 FQGNSA.